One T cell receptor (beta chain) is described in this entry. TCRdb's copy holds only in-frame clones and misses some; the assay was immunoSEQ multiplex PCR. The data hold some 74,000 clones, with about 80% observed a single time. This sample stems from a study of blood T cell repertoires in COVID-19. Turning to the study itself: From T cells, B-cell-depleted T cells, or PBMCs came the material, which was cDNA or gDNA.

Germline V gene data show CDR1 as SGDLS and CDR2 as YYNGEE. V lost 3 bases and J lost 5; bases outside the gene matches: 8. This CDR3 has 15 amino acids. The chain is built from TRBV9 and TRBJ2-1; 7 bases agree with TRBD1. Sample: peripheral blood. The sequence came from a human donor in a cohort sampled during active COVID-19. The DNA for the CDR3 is TGTGCCAGCAGCGCGCCGCCGGGACAGCACAATGAGCAGTTCTTC. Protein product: CASSAPPGQHNEQFF. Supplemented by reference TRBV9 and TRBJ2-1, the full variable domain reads DSGVTQTPKHLITATGQRVTLRCSPRSGDLSVYWYQQSLDQGLQFLIQYYNGEERAKGNILERFSAQQFPDLHSELNLSSLELGDSALYFCASSAPPGQHNEQFFGPGTRLTVL.